These T cell receptor beta chains were read from a single sample in a study of blood T cell repertoires in COVID-19. The data were produced by immunoSEQ multiplex PCR, yet TCRdb's version contains in-frame clones alone and is incomplete. Of under 250,000 clones in the sample, over 70% were seen once. Sequenced input: PBMCs or T cells enriched from blood (not recorded which). The receptor set was obtained from a woman aged 40 to 49 who had been exposed to COVID-19. Both conserved end residues are part of each CDR3. A D gene is named only where the DNA matches it firmly. The listing skips clone size in some rows; elsewhere it reads once, few, many or a size class.

J: TRBJ2-3
V: TRBV7-3
size: once
D: NA
DNA: TGTGCCAGCAGCCGGTTAGAGGTAGATACGCAGTATTTT
CDR3: CASSRLEVDTQYF

J: TRBJ2-7
V: TRBV4-3
size: NA
D: NA
DNA: TGCGCCAGCAGCCAAGAACCAGGGAAGTACGAGCAGTACTTC
CDR3: CASSQEPGKYEQYF

J: TRBJ1-4
V: TRBV9
size: NA
D: NA
DNA: TGTGCCAGCAGCGGAGGGTCGGATGGGGAAAAACTGTTTTTT
CDR3: CASSGGSDGEKLFF

J: TRBJ2-1
V: TRBV19
size: NA
D: TRBD1
DNA: TGTGCCAGTAGTATGTATGGGACAGGGGGCTCTATCAATGAGCAGTTCTTC
CDR3: CASSMYGTGGSINEQFF

J: TRBJ2-1
V: TRBV15
size: once
D: TRBD2
DNA: TGTGCCACCAGCAGAGATAGGGTAGCGGGGGGGACCTACTACAATGAGCAGTTCTTC
CDR3: CATSRDRVAGGTYYNEQFF

J: TRBJ1-5
V: TRBV6-2/TRBV6-3
size: NA
D: NA
DNA: TGTGCCAGCAGCCTATTACAGGGAAATCAGCCCCAGCATTTT
CDR3: CASSLLQGNQPQHF

J: TRBJ2-3
V: TRBV5-4
size: NA
D: TRBD2
DNA: TGTGCCAGCAGCTTGGAATTAGCGGGGGCCCATACGCAGTATTTT
CDR3: CASSLELAGAHTQYF

J: TRBJ1-2
V: TRBV4-3
size: NA
D: NA
DNA: TGCGCCAGCAGCCAAGAGGGCAGGCCCAACTATGGCTACACCTTC
CDR3: CASSQEGRPNYGYTF

J: TRBJ2-3
V: TRBV11-2
size: NA
D: NA
DNA: TGTGCCAGCAGCCGAACACATAGCGGTCGCACAGATACGCAGTATTTT
CDR3: CASSRTHSGRTDTQYF

J: TRBJ1-4
V: TRBV6-5
size: once
D: NA
DNA: TGTGCCAGCAGGGCCAATAATGAAAAACTGTTTTTT
CDR3: CASRANNEKLFF

J: TRBJ1-4
V: TRBV4-2
size: NA
D: TRBD1
DNA: TGTGCCAGCAGCCAAGCTATCGGGACAGGAGATGAAAAACTGTTTTTT
CDR3: CASSQAIGTGDEKLFF

J: TRBJ1-2
V: TRBV11-1
size: NA
D: NA
DNA: TGTGCCAGCAGCCCCCAACGGAGCAGTAACTATGGCTACACCTTC
CDR3: CASSPQRSSNYGYTF

J: TRBJ1-6
V: TRBV6-5
size: once
D: NA
DNA: TGTGCCAGCAGTTACCGAGGGCAGCGTCCTTCACCCCTCCACTTT
CDR3: CASSYRGQRPSPLHF

J: TRBJ1-2
V: TRBV19
size: once
D: NA
DNA: TGTGCCAGTAGTACGGGGTATGGCTACACCTTC
CDR3: CASSTGYGYTF

J: TRBJ2-5
V: TRBV27
size: NA
D: TRBD1
DNA: TGTGCCAGCAGCCCGGGGACAGTAGGTTCCCAAGAGACCCAGTACTTC
CDR3: CASSPGTVGSQETQYF

J: TRBJ1-5
V: TRBV7-8
size: NA
D: NA
DNA: TGTGCCAGCAGCCCGGAGGGACGGAGCCCCAATCAGCCCCAGCATTTT
CDR3: CASSPEGRSPNQPQHF

J: TRBJ1-5
V: TRBV7-9
size: NA
D: NA
DNA: TGTGCCAGCAGCCAACAGGGTTCTAGCAATCAGCCCCAGCATTTT
CDR3: CASSQQGSSNQPQHF

J: TRBJ1-1
V: TRBV3-1/TRBV3-2
size: NA
D: NA
DNA: TGTGCCAGCAGCCAAGAAGGCTGGAGGGAAGACACTGAAGCTTTCTTT
CDR3: CASSQEGWREDTEAFF

J: TRBJ2-5
V: TRBV19
size: NA
D: TRBD2
DNA: TGTGCCAGTAGTATGACCCCTAGCGGGGTCCAAGAGACCCAGTACTTC
CDR3: CASSMTPSGVQETQYF

J: TRBJ1-2
V: TRBV4-1
size: once
D: TRBD1
DNA: TGCGCCAGCAGCCAAACAGGGACAGCGACCTACACCTTC
CDR3: CASSQTGTATYTF

J: TRBJ1-2
V: TRBV6-2/TRBV6-3
size: NA
D: TRBD1
DNA: TGTGCCAGCAGTTACAGGACAGGGAACTATGGCTACACCTTC
CDR3: CASSYRTGNYGYTF

J: TRBJ1-2
V: TRBV6-5
size: few
D: NA
DNA: TGTGCCAGCAGTTACTACGGGACATATGGCTACACCTTC
CDR3: CASSYYGTYGYTF

J: TRBJ1-1
V: TRBV11-2
size: NA
D: NA
DNA: TGTGCCAGCAGCTTAGAACTAGGGACTGAAGCTTTCTTT
CDR3: CASSLELGTEAFF

J: TRBJ1-4
V: TRBV7-2
size: NA
D: TRBD1
DNA: TGTGCCAGCAGCCACAGACAGGGATCCGCGACAACTAATGAAAAACTGTTTTTT
CDR3: CASSHRQGSATTNEKLFF

J: TRBJ1-2
V: TRBV5-6
size: once
D: NA
DNA: TGTGCCAGCAGTGGGCTTATGGATGGCTACACCTTC
CDR3: CASSGLMDGYTF

J: TRBJ2-2
V: TRBV4-3
size: NA
D: TRBD1
DNA: TGCGCCAGCAGCCACCGACAGGGGGAGACCGGGGAGCTGTTTTTT
CDR3: CASSHRQGETGELFF

J: TRBJ2-2
V: TRBV4-3
size: NA
D: NA
DNA: TGCGCCAGCAGCCCCCTGTCTCAACAGGAGCCAACCGGGGAGCTGTTTTTT
CDR3: CASSPLSQQEPTGELFF

J: TRBJ1-4
V: TRBV18
size: NA
D: NA
DNA: TGTGCCAGCTCACTGGCTCCGGGTAATCAAGATGAAAAACTGTTTTTT
CDR3: CASSLAPGNQDEKLFF

J: TRBJ2-3
V: TRBV4-1
size: NA
D: TRBD2
DNA: TGCGCCAGCAGCCAAGAAATGAGGGCTAGCGGGAGAAAATGGGATACGCAGTATTTT
CDR3: CASSQEMRASGRKWDTQYF

J: TRBJ2-7
V: TRBV13
size: NA
D: NA
DNA: TGTGCCAGCAGCTTTGGGCAGGGCTACGAGCAGTACTTC
CDR3: CASSFGQGYEQYF

J: TRBJ1-1
V: TRBV7-2
size: NA
D: NA
DNA: TGTGCCAGCAGCTTAGCAGGAGACACTGAAGCTTTCTTT
CDR3: CASSLAGDTEAFF

J: TRBJ1-3
V: TRBV7-2
size: NA
D: NA
DNA: TGTGCCAGCAGCTCAGACTCAACCTCTGGAAACACCATATATTTT
CDR3: CASSSDSTSGNTIYF

J: TRBJ1-1
V: TRBV5-1
size: NA
D: NA
DNA: TGCGCCAGCAGCTTGGGGACAGCGAACACTGAAGCTTTCTTT
CDR3: CASSLGTANTEAFF

J: TRBJ1-2
V: TRBV6-5
size: NA
D: NA
DNA: TGTGCCAGCAGCCCGACGGGGGATGGCTACACCTTC
CDR3: CASSPTGDGYTF

J: TRBJ2-2
V: TRBV11-2
size: few
D: TRBD1
DNA: TGTGCCAGCAGCTTATCCCGGGACAGGGACGGCGGGGAGCTGTTTTTT
CDR3: CASSLSRDRDGGELFF

J: TRBJ2-1
V: TRBV10-2
size: NA
D: NA
DNA: TGCGCCAGCAGTGAAATCTCCAGGGATGAGCAGTTCTTC
CDR3: CASSEISRDEQFF

J: TRBJ1-1
V: TRBV9
size: NA
D: TRBD1
DNA: TGTGCCAGCAGCGGACAGGGGTACAACACTGAAGCTTTCTTT
CDR3: CASSGQGYNTEAFF

J: TRBJ2-7
V: TRBV7-3
size: NA
D: TRBD2
DNA: TGTGCCAGCAGCTTAACGTTTGGTCTTAGCGGGGCCTACGAGCAGTACTTC
CDR3: CASSLTFGLSGAYEQYF

J: TRBJ1-6
V: TRBV6-6
size: NA
D: NA
DNA: TGTGCCAGCAGTCGTGGACCACTTCGGGGAAGCTCCTATAATTCACCCCTCCACTTT
CDR3: CASSRGPLRGSSYNSPLHF

J: TRBJ2-1
V: TRBV19
size: NA
D: NA
DNA: TGTGCCAGTAGTATCGAGGGCACAGAAGTCTTC
CDR3: CASSIEGTEVF

J: TRBJ2-6
V: TRBV9
size: NA
D: TRBD1
DNA: TGTGCCAGCAGCCCTTCTCTCCGGGACAGGACCTCTGGGGCCAACGTCCTGACTTTC
CDR3: CASSPSLRDRTSGANVLTF

J: TRBJ1-5
V: TRBV4-3
size: NA
D: TRBD1
DNA: TGCGCCAGCAGCCAAGAGTGGGACAGGGGGGGAGGGCAGCCCCAGCATTTT
CDR3: CASSQEWDRGGGQPQHF

J: TRBJ2-3
V: TRBV3-1/TRBV3-2
size: NA
D: NA
DNA: TGTGCCAGCAGCCAAGTGGGACTTCCGCAGTATTTT
CDR3: CASSQVGLPQYF

J: TRBJ2-7
V: TRBV9
size: NA
D: NA
DNA: TGTGCCAGCAGCCAAGGACCGGGGAAGCAGTACTTC
CDR3: CASSQGPGKQYF

J: TRBJ1-1
V: TRBV12-5
size: NA
D: NA
DNA: TGTGCTAGTGGTTTGGTACAGAAGGACTTACGGAACACTGAAGCTTTCTTT
CDR3: CASGLVQKDLRNTEAFF

J: TRBJ1-1
V: TRBV3-1/TRBV3-2
size: NA
D: NA
DNA: TGTGCCAGCAGCAGACAGAAGGGTTTCGCCCTGAACACTGAAGCTTTCTTT
CDR3: CASSRQKGFALNTEAFF

J: TRBJ1-1
V: TRBV4-3
size: once
D: NA
DNA: TGCGCCAGCAGCCAAGACACAGGGAGAGGAGCTTTCTTT
CDR3: CASSQDTGRGAFF

J: TRBJ1-1
V: TRBV27
size: NA
D: NA
DNA: TGTGCCAGCAGTCCCCCGGGGAGGTTTACTACTGAAGCTTTCTTT
CDR3: CASSPPGRFTTEAFF

J: TRBJ2-1
V: TRBV14
size: NA
D: NA
DNA: TGTGCCAGCAGCCAGATGAGGGGAGGTGAGCAGTTCTTC
CDR3: CASSQMRGGEQFF

J: TRBJ2-3
V: TRBV19
size: NA
D: TRBD2
DNA: TGTGCCAGTAGTCCTAGCGGGAGAAGAGATACGCAGTATTTT
CDR3: CASSPSGRRDTQYF

J: TRBJ2-7
V: TRBV27
size: NA
D: TRBD2
DNA: TGTGCCAGCAGTTGGGCTCCCACCGGGACTAGCGGGTACGAGCAGTACTTC
CDR3: CASSWAPTGTSGYEQYF

J: TRBJ2-3
V: TRBV28
size: NA
D: TRBD1
DNA: TGTGCCAGCAGTAGTAGGGCAGGGGGAATGACTGGTACGCAGTATTTT
CDR3: CASSSRAGGMTGTQYF

J: TRBJ2-7
V: TRBV11-2
size: NA
D: NA
DNA: TGTGCCAGCAGCTTAGACAATCTAGCGAACGAGCAGTACTTC
CDR3: CASSLDNLANEQYF

J: TRBJ1-1
V: TRBV7-3
size: NA
D: NA
DNA: TGTGCCAGCAGCGCACGTGAGGGCACTGAAGCTTTCTTT
CDR3: CASSAREGTEAFF

J: TRBJ2-5
V: TRBV19
size: NA
D: NA
DNA: TGTGCCAGTACCCCGGACTACCTCCAAGAGACCCAGTACTTC
CDR3: CASTPDYLQETQYF

J: TRBJ2-3
V: TRBV7-3
size: NA
D: TRBD2
DNA: TGTGCCAGCAGCTCCGGGGGGGTCTCCGATACGCAGTATTTT
CDR3: CASSSGGVSDTQYF

J: TRBJ1-1
V: TRBV29-1
size: NA
D: NA
DNA: TGCAGCGTTGAAAACAGGGCTTCGAGCACTGAAGCTTTCTTT
CDR3: CSVENRASSTEAFF

J: TRBJ1-5
V: TRBV6-6
size: few
D: TRBD1
DNA: TGTGCCAGCAGACGACAGGGGGCCTCGGGTGGCAATCAGCCCCAGCATTTT
CDR3: CASRRQGASGGNQPQHF